Presented here are 25 T cell receptor beta chains from one specimen sequenced in a study of post-analysis software for immune sequencing data. These receptors' targets are unknown. cDNA libraries of TCR beta carried unique molecular identifiers. Each CDR3 protein gets one entry after TCRdb re-called the PCR reads with MiXCR. The sample includes approximately 570,000 distinct CDR3 sequences, roughly two fifths of them seen just once. Notes on the study in general: Roughly five TRBV segments, including TRBV5-6, TRBV5-1 and TRBV20-1, were more frequent in patients than controls.

Sequencing was performed on blood. These receptors originate from a girl aged 10-17 years with multiple sclerosis.

This clonotype was recorded only once. This rearrangement joins TRBV29-1 to TRBJ2-5; a weak D match, TRBD2 (7 bases). Germline-derived CDR1 and CDR2 are SQVTM and ANQGSEA. CDR3 size: 14 residues. Trimming pared 4 bases from V and 4 bases from J, leaving 16 bases between. This chain's CDR3 is CSVGRGQSGETQYF. The CDR3 DNA is TGCAGCGTTGGGCGGGGGCAATCGGGAGAGACCCAGTACTTC.

This rearrangement joins TRBV7-3 to TRBJ2-5, with D unresolved. Germline CDR1 reads SGHTA; CDR2 reads FQGTGA. V dropped 1 base and J dropped 4 bases, with 7 bases sitting between them. The CDR3 has 13 residues. The CDR3 sequence: CASSLNWAETQYF. The CDR3 DNA reads TGTGCCAGCAGCTTAAATTGGGCAGAGACCCAGTACTTC.

This clonotype was seen more than once but under ten times. The chain has TRBV6-2 or TRBV6-3 and TRBJ1-5, with a possible D match to TRBD1 (5 bases). Germline CDR1 reads MNHEY; CDR2 reads SVGEGT. V was shortened by 7 bases and J by 0 bases, with 7 bases between the two germline ends. This CDR3 comprises 13 residues. CDR3 protein: CASKTDSNQPQHF. Here the CDR3 DNA reads TGTGCCAGCAAGACAGATAGCAATCAGCCCCAGCATTTT.

The gene calls are TRBV12-3 or TRBV12-4 and TRBJ2-1; TRBD1 might be the D (5 bases). The V and J ends lost 6 bases and 0 bases respectively, with 18 bases between them. The length of the CDR3 is 17 residues. CDR3 region: CASSPDIRGSSYNEQFF. Written as DNA, the CDR3 is TGTGCCAGCAGCCCCGATATTAGGGGTAGCTCCTACAATGAGCAGTTCTTC.

This chain connects TRBV24-1 to TRBJ2-5; D is uncertain. The J call could be wrong; TRBJ2-7 is a better fit for the DNA end. CDR1 and CDR2 from the germline V gene are KGHDR and SFDVKD. This CDR3 comprises 14 residues. CDR3 region: CATSEASRPYEQYF. The CDR3 DNA reads as TGTGCCACCAGTGAGGCGTCTCGGCCTTACGAGCAGTACTTC.

This chain joins TRBV3-1 and TRBJ2-7; D might be TRBD1 (6 bases). CDR3 length equals 12 residues. V was trimmed by 1 base and J by 9 bases, leaving 10 bases between them. CDR1 and CDR2 from the germline V gene are LGHDT and YNNKEL (reference sequence). In DNA, the CDR3 is TGTGCCAGCAGCCAAGCCGCAGGGGCGCAGTACTTC. It specifies CASSQAAGAQYF.

This clonotype showed up just a few times. This chain connects TRBV12-3 or TRBV12-4 to TRBJ1-2; 7 nucleotides align to TRBD1. The V and J ends lost 6 bases and 8 bases, in that order; junction bases with no gene match: 12. The CDR3 totals 14 residues. CDR3 region: CASSRGQTLLGYTF. Written as DNA, the CDR3 is TGTGCCAGCAGCAGGGGACAGACCCTGCTCGGCTACACCTTC.

The chain uses TRBV7-2 and TRBJ2-3, with D perhaps assigned TRBD1 or TRBD2 (5 bases each). Germline V CDR1 and CDR2: SGHTA, FQGNSA. This CDR3 has 18 amino acids. Trimming pared 6 bases from V and 4 bases from J, leaving 26 bases between. CDR3 in DNA: TGTGCCAGCAGTGCGCCGGGACCCAGAGGAAGGTTCTCAGATACGCAGTATTTT. Translated: CASSAPGPRGRFSDTQYF.

The chain combines TRBV10-3 with TRBJ1-2, with 8 bases lining up with TRBD1. CDR1 is ENHRY and CDR2 is SYGVKD in the germline V gene. CDR3 length equals 14 residues. The J segment lost 3 bases and the V segment lost 4 bases, leaving 4 bases of the junction unmatched. CDR3 nucleotides: TGTGCCATCAGTGGCAGGGGGCTGGACTATGGCTACACCTTC. Its translation is CAISGRGLDYGYTF.

The gene calls are TRBV30 and TRBJ1-4; 9 bases match TRBD1. Germline lookup yields CDR1 GTSNPN and CDR2 SVGIG (reference sequence). V shed 4 bases and J 4 bases; nucleotides not matched to a gene: 1. The CDR3 sequence is 13 residues long. The CDR3: CAWKGQGNEKLFF. The CDR3 coding sequence is TGTGCCTGGAAGGGACAGGGTAATGAAAAACTGTTTTTT.

The V gene is TRBV6-6, the J gene TRBJ2-7; 11 positions match TRBD2. The CDR3 length is 16 residues. Losses at the gene ends were 3 bases for V and 3 bases for J; bases not matched to a gene: 7. The V gene's germline CDR1 is MNHNY and CDR2 SVGAGI (reference sequence). The CDR3: CASSYEDSGGGYEQYF. The CDR3 bases are TGTGCCAGCAGTTATGAAGATAGCGGGGGGGGCTACGAGCAGTACTTC.

This clonotype was detected a few times. The chain employs TRBV11-2 and TRBJ2-1, with D unclear. Trimming stripped 2 bases from V and 9 bases from J, with 8 bases between. Per germline, CDR1 SGHAT and CDR2 FQNNGV. The CDR3 spans 12 residues. This CDR3 is CASSLKQSEQFF. The CDR3 bases are TGTGCCAGCAGCTTAAAACAGTCTGAGCAGTTCTTC. Complete variable domain (other parts from reference TRBV11-2 and TRBJ2-1): EAGVAQSPRYKIIEKRQSVAFWCNPISGHATLYWYQQILGQGPKLLIQFQNNGVVDDSQLPKDRFSAERLKGVDSTLKIQPAKLEDSAVYLCASSLKQSEQFFGPGTRLTVL.

The gene calls are TRBV15 and TRBJ2-1; no firm D call. With 3 bases removed from V and 6 bases from J, the gap between germline ends came to 15 bases. The CDR3 is 15 residues long. The germline CDR1 and CDR2 sequences are LNHNV and YYDKDF (reference sequence). The CDR3 coding sequence is TGTGCCACCAGCAGTGATCCTCGACTGGGCAATGAGCAGTTCTTC. It is translated as CATSSDPRLGNEQFF.

The J gene is TRBJ1-2, the V gene TRBV6-6; 7 bases align to TRBD1. V lost 9 bases and J lost 0; bases outside the gene matches: 13. Germline V gene sequence: CDR1 MNHNY, CDR2 SVGAGI (reference sequence). This CDR3 region has 16 residues. The CDR3 spells CASAETGSQSNYGYTF. The DNA for the CDR3 is TGTGCCAGTGCGGAGACAGGGTCGCAGTCTAACTATGGCTACACCTTC.

This clonotype turned up a few times. The chain is built from TRBV20-1 and TRBJ2-3; no reliable D call. The CDR3 has 13 amino acids. Trimming pared 5 bases from V and 4 bases from J, leaving 13 bases between. Germline V gene lookup returns CDR1 DFQATT and CDR2 SNEGSKA (reference sequence). The CDR3 loop reads CSAGKTGPDTQYF. CDR3 in DNA: TGCAGTGCTGGAAAGACCGGCCCAGATACGCAGTATTTT.

This chain connects TRBV7-8 to TRBJ2-1, with D tentatively TRBD1 (6 bases). The V end lost 1 base, the J end lost 0 bases, and 10 bases lay between the germline ends. This CDR3 has 16 residues. Germline loops: CDR1 SGHVS, CDR2 FQNEAQ. The CDR3 DNA sequence: TGTGCCAGCAGCTTAGGGACAGTTTCCTCCTACAATGAGCAGTTCTTC. Protein product: CASSLGTVSSYNEQFF.

There are a few counts of this clonotype. The genes are TRBV24-1 and TRBJ2-1; no firm D call. CDR3 length: 11 residues. Germline values: CDR1 KGHDR, CDR2 SFDVKD. V was shortened by 7 bases and J by 5 bases, with 5 bases between the two germline ends. The CDR3 reads CATSRNNEQFF. In DNA form, the CDR3 reads TGTGCCACCAGCAGAAACAATGAGCAGTTCTTC.

This clonotype was counted only a few times. V gene TRBV5-1 combines with J gene TRBJ2-5; D is ambiguous. There are 13 residues in the CDR3. V was shortened by 0 bases and J by 3 bases, with 6 bases between the two germline ends. Germline V CDR1 and CDR2: SGHRS, YFSETQ. The CDR3 region has the DNA TGCGCCAGCAGCTTGGTTCAGGAAGAGACCCAGTACTTC. Amino acids: CASSLVQEETQYF.

This rearrangement joins TRBV7-9 to TRBJ2-1; 12 bases map to TRBD1. Unmatched junction bases numbered 7, after V lost 5 bases and J lost 2 bases. The CDR3 length is 17 residues. Per the germline V gene, CDR1 is SEHNR and CDR2 is FQNEAQ (reference sequence). The CDR3 DNA follows: TGTGCCAGCAGCACCCGGGACAGGGGGCCTGCCTACAATGAGCAGTTCTTC. This encodes CASSTRDRGPAYNEQFF.

The chain combines TRBV12-3 or TRBV12-4 with TRBJ2-3; weak D call: TRBD1 (6 bases). V was trimmed by 6 bases and J by 0 bases, leaving 16 bases between them. The CDR3 is 16 amino acids. In DNA, the CDR3 is TGTGCCAGCAGCTCTAGACAGGCGGCTAGCACAGATACGCAGTATTTT. Amino acids: CASSSRQAASTDTQYF.

The J gene is TRBJ1-2, the V gene TRBV11-2, with TRBD1 as a possible D gene (5 bases). Germline V lookup: CDR1 SGHAT, CDR2 FQNNGV. There are 13 residues in the CDR3. With 1 base removed from V and 6 bases from J, the gap between germline ends came to 9 bases. CDR3 sequence reads: CASSLAPGNGYTF. Here the CDR3 DNA reads TGTGCCAGCAGCTTAGCCCCAGGGAATGGCTACACCTTC.

This chain connects TRBV12-3 or TRBV12-4 to TRBJ2-5; 8 bases align to TRBD2. The J call may be faulty, since TRBJ2-7 better matches the DNA end. The CDR3 covers 15 residues. The DNA for the CDR3 is TGTGCCAGCAGTCCCCCACTAGCGGCAGGGTACGAGCAGTACTTC. Protein: CASSPPLAAGYEQYF.

This chain uses TRBV12-3 or TRBV12-4 with TRBJ1-2; D is undetermined. V lost 4 bases to trimming and J lost 8 bases, with 20 bases between them. The CDR3 is made up of 15 amino acids. The CDR3 DNA sequence: TGTGCCAGCAGTTCCCGACGGATCGAGGGAGTCGGCTACACCTTC. Its protein product is CASSSRRIEGVGYTF.

This chain connects TRBV7-2 to TRBJ1-1; D is undetermined. V lost 6 bases to trimming and J lost 0 bases, with 11 bases between them. From germline, CDR1 is SGHTA and CDR2 FQGNSA. This CDR3 has 14 amino acids. CDR3 sequence: CASSRNSLNTEAFF. CDR3 coding DNA: TGTGCCAGCAGTCGAAACAGTTTGAACACTGAAGCTTTCTTT.

This clonotype was seen only a few times. The chain couples TRBV12-3 or TRBV12-4 to TRBJ1-1; the D is unclear. Trimming took off 7 bases at V and 0 bases at J, with 6 bases between the two ends. The CDR3 has 12 residues. The CDR3 spells CASTVMNTEAFF. The CDR3 DNA reads as TGTGCCAGCACCGTCATGAACACTGAAGCTTTCTTT.